This TCR beta chain was sequenced for a study of cytomegalovirus exposure and HLA in healthy donors. It was with 60 Vbeta and 13 Jbeta primers that the PCR ran. TCRdb's copy holds only in-frame clones and misses some; the assay was immunoSEQ multiplex PCR. The sample records roughly 130,000 clones, around 72% being singletons. With respect to this clone: Its antigen remains unknown.

General study results and limits: Previously analyzed data showed that most TCR beta V segments were productive at a frequency of about 90% or about 30%.

The sequenced sample consisted of PBMCs. This receptor was taken from a woman aged 40 to 49 in good health and CMV-seronegative.

CDR3 coding DNA: TGTGCCAGCAGCTTAGACATCGATTTCAATCAGCCCCAGCATTTT. Its protein is CASSLDIDFNQPQHF. The rearrangement uses TRBV7-8 and TRBJ1-5; no clear D. V lost 1 base to trimming and J lost 3 bases, with 10 bases between them. The CDR3 sequence is 15 residues long. In germline, CDR1 is SGHVS, CDR2 FQNEAQ.